The source of this T cell receptor (beta chain) is a study of beta chain features in type 1 diabetes (dated by TCRdb to about 2018). With regard to the full study: Mean age, gender distribution, total cell number and subset yield did not differ between patients and healthy donors. A total of roughly 98,000,000 sorted cells were examined across all samples, and a strong correlation was observed between cell number per subset and RNA yield. In the study, TCRB repertoires of sorted circulating CD4+ T cell subsets from recently diagnosed type 1 diabetes patients were compared with those of matched healthy donors. Regulatory and stem cell-like memory subsets were isolated from only 8 patients and roughly 8 healthy donors, whereas naive and central memory subsets came from all 28 donors. General conclusions and limits of the study: At VDJ recombination sites, patients with type 1 diabetes made fewer insertions and deleted more nucleotides, a pattern implying thymic rearrangement abnormalities. In all four CD4+ subsets, TCRB CDR3 length was moderately but significantly shorter in type 1 diabetes patients. HLA sub-analyses involved small numbers of individuals, so any influence of HLA type on TCRB rearrangement remained unresolved. Because cDNA was sequenced instead of genomic DNA, highly expressing activated cells could be over-represented, though the groups showed no difference in activation or CD3 levels. PCR may preferentially amplify shorter templates, but because patient and control samples were amplified and corrected together, any resulting skew would affect both groups equally. Naive, central memory and regulatory TCRB repertoires appeared more similar among patients than among healthy donors.

From each donor, a single peripheral blood sample of roughly 0.11 L on average was drawn into heparinised tubes. A BD FACSAria II was used to sort naive, central memory, regulatory and stem cell-like memory CD4+ T cells with a panel that included CD45RO, CCR7, CD25, CD127, CD95 and CD27. All sorted populations exceeded 95% purity. PBMCs were separated immediately by Lymphoprep density gradient centrifugation and were stained directly, without being cultured. Samples were stained and sorted in pairs, with one healthy donor and one patient per experiment, so that batch effects were minimized. On this clone itself: Its antigen target is currently unknown. No per-base quality is available; no much larger clone lies one base away.

Germline trimming: 6 bases from V, 5 bases from J; junction bases outside gene matches: 10. Reading from cysteine to phenylalanine, the CDR3 counts 16 amino acids. The retained sequence is limited to the CDR3, 48 bases, with the frame set at the first base. Looking up the germline V gene yields CDR1 SNHLY and CDR2 FYNNEI. All of the isolated RNA was reverse transcribed with the High Capacity cDNA Reverse Transcription Kit, so expressed TCRB transcripts were sequenced. Deep immunoSEQ sequencing was performed on naive, central memory and regulatory T cell samples, with an average of around 3.4 million total reads per sample. Sorted cells were lysed in RLT buffer, and RNA was extracted using DNase-treated RNeasy Micro or Mini kits according to cell number. To prevent cross-contamination, every cell subset was processed on its own, while patient and healthy donor samples were processed together. Using the immunoSEQ multiplex PCR, TCRB sequences were amplified from cDNA into 87-bp fragments spanning the CDR3 region. Sequencing of the amplicons was done on the Illumina HiSeq platform. The authors' analysis ran thus. PCR bias was computationally corrected using synthetic template baselines, reads within Hamming distance 2 were collapsed, and singletons that could not be merged were discarded. By aligning reads against IMGT, V, D and J genes, CDR3 length, and insertions or deletions at six rearrangement sites were assigned. Within each subset, clonotype counts were normalized to sorted cell number, after which true diversity and Gini coefficients were computed with the tcR R package. Repertoire sharing was quantified using the overlap coefficient calculated on TCRB nucleotide sequences. This immuneACCESS table, as held by TCRdb, lists in-frame sequences with V and J called but not all clones. Of the missing ones, under half trace to an unresolved V gene in checked studies; the others have no known cause. V, J and clone size are taken as reported in that table, and D and trimming were inferred from the DNA itself. This sample has around 290,000 clones in its table, and under 8.5% of those were observed once. The top ten constitute roughly 0.94% of the sample.

Input material: central memory CD4+ T cells from blood. The sequence derives from a woman aged 18-30 years in good health. The chain is encoded by TRBV2 joined to TRBJ2-2; 9 middle bases align to TRBD2. The base sequence is TGTGCCAGCAGGGAGCTAGCGGGGAAGAGAACCGGGGAGCTGTTTTTT. Translated, this gives CASRELAGKRTGELFF. Supplemented by the reference TRBV2 and TRBJ2-2 proteins around the CDR3, the complete variable domain is EPEVTQTPSHQVTQMGQEVILRCVPISNHLYFYWYRQILGQKVEFLVSFYNNEISEKSEIFDDQFSVERPDGSNFTLKIRSTKLEDSAMYFCASRELAGKRTGELFFGEGSRLTVL.